Below are 7 T cell receptor beta chains sequenced from a single sample in a study of tissue T cells after allogeneic stem cell transplantation. Sequencing used immunoSEQ multiplex PCR; TCRdb keeps in-frame clones, though not all of them. The table includes 2,800 or so clones, roughly 44% detected once. Time point given: mouse harvest day 14 after allogeneic transplant. Tail vein injection delivered 10^7 T-cell-depleted bone marrow cells and 10^6 splenic CD5+ T cells. Sequenced: lymph node tissue. These receptors originate from a female BALB/c mouse given C57BL/6 T cells with graft-versus-host disease after an allogeneic hematopoietic cell transplant.

By its share, this clone is large. Genes here carry mouse names. The CDR3 end lies 1 residue beyond the end of the read and is filled in from the germline J gene. The genes are TRBV13-1 and TRBJ2-7; 11 positions match TRBD2. Germline trimming cut 2 bases from V and 6 bases from J; bases unmatched to any gene: 4. Germline V gene lookup returns CDR1 NSHNY and CDR2 SYGAGN. The CDR3 spans 14 residues. The part of the CDR3 DNA that was read is TGTGCCAGCAGTGAAGGGACTGGGGGTTTTGAACAGTAC. Translation gives CASSEGTGGFEQY. The full CDR3 protein reads CASSEGTGGFEQYF.

As to this clone: Gene labels here are mouse ones. The DNA ends 1 residue before the CDR3 does, and the rest of the CDR3 is filled in from the germline J gene. The V and J genes are TRBV20 and TRBJ2-7, with 12 bases that match TRBD1. The CDR3 sequence is 13 residues long. J lost 6 bases, V lost 3 bases, and 3 bases had no gene match. CDR1 is GFQATS, CDR2 STVNSAI, per germline. The chain's CDR3 is CGASRDRGLEQYF. The part of the CDR3 DNA that was read is TGTGGTGCTAGTCGGGACAGGGGGCTTGAACAGTAC.

As concerns this clone: Germline and genes: mouse. Coverage ceases 1 residue before the CDR3 finishes, and the germline J gene fills in the end. The rearrangement links TRBV13-3 to TRBJ2-1; D not certain. Germline CDR1 and CDR2: NNHDY and SYVADS. V dropped 2 bases and J dropped 3 bases, with 6 bases sitting between them. This CDR3 region has 13 residues. The CDR3 here is CASSDHLYAEQFF. The sequenced part of the CDR3 DNA is TGTGCCAGCAGTGACCATCTCTATGCTGAGCAGTTC.

As concerns this clone: The listed genes are named as in mouse. The CDR3 bases that were read are TGTGCCACCCGTCTGTCCGGGACCACCAACGAAAGATTATTT. Amino acids: CATRLSGTTNERLF. The full CDR3 reads CATRLSGTTNERLFF. The chain employs TRBV26 and TRBJ1-4, with D possibly TRBD1 on 5 matching bases. The CDR3 end lies 1 residue beyond the end of the read and is filled in from the germline J gene. The CDR3 spans 15 residues. The V end was cut by 10 bases, the J end by 3 bases, with 18 bases between. CDR1 is KGHPV, CDR2 FQNQEV, per germline (reference sequence).

A word on this clone: Genes here carry mouse names. The read falls 1 residue short of the CDR3 end, and the missing part is taken from the germline J gene. This chain joins TRBV12-1 and TRBJ2-7, with 10 nucleotides matching TRBD2. CDR1 and CDR2 (germline): SGHSN, HYEKVE. V gave up 2 bases and J gave up 6 bases; unmatched junction bases: 3. This CDR3 contains 13 residues. The CDR3 region is CASSPWTGGEQYF. The sequenced CDR3 bases are TGTGCCAGCTCTCCCTGGACTGGGGGTGAACAGTAC.

A remark on this clone: Genes and germline are mouse. The CDR3 goes on 1 residue after the read ends, and that part is filled in from the germline J gene. The chain joins TRBV12-1 to TRBJ2-4; D is unclear. Trimming removed 2 bases at V and 0 bases at J, with 5 bases between. The CDR3 consists of 13 residues. Germline V gene lookup returns CDR1 SGHSN and CDR2 HYEKVE. The sequenced CDR3 bases are TGTGCCAGCTCTCGAGGGAGTCAAAACACCTTGTAC. Its protein is CASSRGSQNTLY. In full, the CDR3 reads CASSRGSQNTLYF.

Concerning this clone itself: Gene and germline names: mouse. The read stops 1 residue short of the end of the CDR3; the missing end is completed from the germline J gene. The chain links TRBV12-1 to TRBJ2-1, with 10 bases identical to TRBD1. The CDR3 runs to 13 residues. Trimming cost V 4 bases and J 7 bases; bases outside gene matches: 3. Germline assignment: CDR1 SGHSN and CDR2 HYEKVE. The CDR3 loop is CASSPTGGAEQFF. Partial CDR3 DNA: TGTGCCAGCTCGCCGACAGGGGGCGCTGAGCAGTTC.